These T cell receptor beta chains were read from a single sample in a study of shared clonotypes between healthy human individuals. Profiling relied on immunoSEQ multiplex PCR, and the TCRdb table lists in-frame clones only, not all of them. The data show about 700,000 clones, about 90% seen once. The specimen was naive CD8+ T cells sorted from blood. These receptors were obtained from a man under 40 in good health. Both conserved end residues are part of each CDR3. The order of the fields is D gene, clone size, J gene, V gene, CDR3 DNA, CDR3 protein. The D gene is left open where the match is weak. Clone size is shown for a subset of rows, as once, few, many or a class of expanded clone.

.	.	TRBJ2-7	TRBV4-1	TGCGCCAGCAGCCAAAGGCACTTTCTAGAAGGGAGGGGGGACGAGCAGTACTTC	CASSQRHFLEGRGDEQYF
TRBD2	.	TRBJ2-3	TRBV19	TGTGCCAGTAGTAAACTAGCGGGAAGCACAGATACGCAGTATTTT	CASSKLAGSTDTQYF
.	.	TRBJ1-2	TRBV6-4	TGTGCCAGCAGTGACTCGACTAATGGCAGAGGCTACACCTTC	CASSDSTNGRGYTF
TRBD1	.	TRBJ1-1	TRBV19	TGTGCCAGTAGTCCCGGGACAGGGGTTAACACTGAAGCTTTCTTT	CASSPGTGVNTEAFF
TRBD1	.	TRBJ2-7	TRBV28	TGTGCCAGCAGTCCTCGGGGACAGGGAGCCTACGAGCAGTACTTC	CASSPRGQGAYEQYF
TRBD2	.	TRBJ2-1	TRBV5-4	TGTGCCAGCAGCTCGGGACTAGAAAGGACTGGGGAGCAGTTCTTC	CASSSGLERTGEQFF
.	.	TRBJ2-3	TRBV13	TGTGCCAGCAGCTTCGGCACAGATACGCAGTATTTT	CASSFGTDTQYF
.	.	TRBJ2-7	TRBV7-9	TGTGCCAGCAGCCCTCAATGGGACGAGCAGTACTTC	CASSPQWDEQYF
TRBD1	.	TRBJ1-2	TRBV6-1	TGTGCCAGCAGTGATTCAGTTTGGACAGGGAATTGGTTTGACTATGGCTACACCTTC	CASSDSVWTGNWFDYGYTF
.	.	TRBJ2-2	TRBV28	TGTGCCAGCAGTTCAAATCCCAGTCTGGGGGAGCTGTTTTTT	CASSSNPSLGELFF
TRBD2	.	TRBJ2-7	TRBV6-5	TGTGCCAGCAGCGCTAGCGGGGCCTACGAGCAGTACTTC	CASSASGAYEQYF
TRBD1	.	TRBJ2-7	TRBV5-1	TGCGCCAGCACCTTAGGGCAGGGGGCCTACGAGCAGTACTTC	CASTLGQGAYEQYF
.	once	TRBJ1-1	TRBV2	TGTGCCAGCGGCCAGGGGCCAAACACTGAAGCTTTCTTT	CASGQGPNTEAFF
.	.	TRBJ2-4	TRBV29-1	TGCAGCGTTGTGGGCAGGGCTTCCCGGGGTCCCAAAAACATTCAGTACTTC	CSVVGRASRGPKNIQYF
.	.	TRBJ2-3	TRBV4-1	TGCGCCAGCAGCCAAGAACTCGGGACCGCAGATACGCAGTATTTT	CASSQELGTADTQYF
.	few	TRBJ2-7	TRBV2	TGTGCCGCAGCCCGGGGCATAGAGCAGTACTTC	CAAARGIEQYF
.	.	TRBJ2-1	TRBV7-2	TGTGCCAGCAGCTTAGCGCTAAGACTACAAACCTACAATGAGCAGTTCTTC	CASSLALRLQTYNEQFF
.	once	TRBJ2-7	TRBV14	TGTGCCAGCAGCCAAGTCATGGTCAGCTACGAGCAGTACTTC	CASSQVMVSYEQYF
.	.	TRBJ2-7	TRBV14	TGTGCCAGCAGCCGTTGGAACTACGAGCAGTACTTC	CASSRWNYEQYF
.	.	TRBJ2-7	TRBV30	TGTGCCTGGAGTGTTGGCCGGTTGACAGACGAGCAGTACTTC	CAWSVGRLTDEQYF
.	few	TRBJ1-1	TRBV19	TGTGCCAGTACTTACGGGAACACTGAAGCTTTCTTT	CASTYGNTEAFF
TRBD2	.	TRBJ2-1	TRBV27	TGTGCCAGCAGTGCGGGAGGGGGGTCTAATGAGCAGTTCTTC	CASSAGGGSNEQFF
.	.	TRBJ2-1	TRBV11-3	TGTGCCAGCAGCACCCGACTGGACGGGAGCCGCGCCCCTGTATACAATGAGCAGTTCTTC	CASSTRLDGSRAPVYNEQFF
.	.	TRBJ2-3	TRBV27	TGTGCCAGCATGATACGAAATACGCAGTATTTT	CASMIRNTQYF
TRBD2	.	TRBJ2-5	TRBV10-2	TGCGCCAGCAGTTGGACTAGCGAAGGAGAGACCCAGTACTTC	CASSWTSEGETQYF
.	.	TRBJ1-5	TRBV11-3	TGTGCCAGCAGCTCCCTCCCAGGGTACAATCAGCCCCAGCATTTT	CASSSLPGYNQPQHF
.	.	TRBJ2-5	TRBV9	TGTGCCAGCAGCGTAGGAGGGGCAGGCGAGACCCAGTACTTC	CASSVGGAGETQYF
TRBD1	.	TRBJ1-2	TRBV27	TGTGCCAGCAGTTTAGCCGGGACAGGGGCTGTGGGCTACACCTTC	CASSLAGTGAVGYTF
TRBD2	.	TRBJ2-1	TRBV9	TGTGCCAGCAGCTCGGTACTAGCGGGAGAGTTGGGGAATGAGCAGTTCTTC	CASSSVLAGELGNEQFF
.	.	TRBJ2-1	TRBV19	TGTGCCAGTAGTTTAAGCGGAATCTCCTACAATGAGCAGTTCTTC	CASSLSGISYNEQFF
.	.	TRBJ2-2	TRBV10-1	TGCGCCAGCAGTGAGTCGCCCCAGGCCGGGGAGCTGTTTTTT	CASSESPQAGELFF
.	.	TRBJ2-3	TRBV19	TGTGCCAGTAGTATGTATGCGGAAGATACGCAGTATTTT	CASSMYAEDTQYF
.	.	TRBJ2-7	TRBV7-2	TGTGCCAGCAGCATCTCGGGCTACGAGCAGTACTTC	CASSISGYEQYF
.	.	TRBJ2-2	TRBV4-1	TGCGCCAGCAGCCATTCGGGGACGAGGACCGGGGAGCTGTTTTTT	CASSHSGTRTGELFF
.	.	TRBJ2-1	TRBV28	TGTGCCAGCAGTTTGAGCCTCGACTACAATGAGCAGTTCTTC	CASSLSLDYNEQFF
.	few	TRBJ1-4	TRBV28	TGTGCCAGCAGTTCCCAGGGACATGAAAAACTGTTTTTT	CASSSQGHEKLFF
.	.	TRBJ2-3	TRBV4-3	TGCGCCAGCAGCCAAGATTGGGCTAGCGAGACAGATACGCAGTATTTT	CASSQDWASETDTQYF
.	.	TRBJ2-5	TRBV10-3	TGTGCCATCAGTGTAGGGCAGGGGCACCAAGAGACCCAGTACTTC	CAISVGQGHQETQYF
TRBD2	.	TRBJ2-1	TRBV6-5	TGTGCCAGCAGTGCGGGGACTAGCGGCAATGAGCAGTTCTTC	CASSAGTSGNEQFF
TRBD1	.	TRBJ2-1	TRBV27	TGTGCCAGCAGGCGGTGGGACAGGGTCGACAATGAGCAGTTCTTC	CASRRWDRVDNEQFF
TRBD2	.	TRBJ2-7	TRBV6-6	TGTGCCAGCAGTTACTCTTCGCGGGAGGGTGGTTACGAGCAGTACTTC	CASSYSSREGGYEQYF
.	.	TRBJ2-4	TRBV6-1	TGTGCCAGCAGCGGGGCCAAAAACATTCAGTACTTC	CASSGAKNIQYF
TRBD2	.	TRBJ2-5	TRBV27	TGTGCGGTGGGGACTACACCTTCAGAGACCCAGTACTTC	CAVGTTPSETQYF
.	once	TRBJ1-1	TRBV7-9	TGTGCCAGCAGCTTTGAAAGACAGTATCCCCCCCATGAAGCTTTCTTT	CASSFERQYPPHEAFF
.	.	TRBJ2-1	TRBV10-3	TGTGCCATCAGTGAGTCTGTGGATGAGCAGTTCTTC	CAISESVDEQFF
.	.	TRBJ1-3	TRBV11-2	TGTGCCAGCAGCGACCGGGACGGATATAGCTCTGGAAACACCATATATTTT	CASSDRDGYSSGNTIYF
.	.	TRBJ2-1	TRBV7-6	TGTGCCAGCAGCTACTGGGGGCAGGGTCCAAATGAGCAGTTCTTC	CASSYWGQGPNEQFF
TRBD1	.	TRBJ2-5	TRBV2	TGTGCCAGCAGGGAGGGACAGGGGAGAGAGACCCAGTACTTC	CASREGQGRETQYF
TRBD2	.	TRBJ2-7	TRBV7-9	TGTGCCAGCAGCCGAGACGGGACTAGCGGGAGGTACGAGCAGTACTTC	CASSRDGTSGRYEQYF
TRBD1	.	TRBJ1-5	TRBV7-2	TGTGCCAGCAGCTATCGGGACAGCCAGACGAGCAATCAGCCCCAGCATTTT	CASSYRDSQTSNQPQHF
.	.	TRBJ1-2	TRBV7-9	TGTGCCAGCAGCTTAGAGGCAACTGGCTACACCTTC	CASSLEATGYTF
.	.	TRBJ2-7	TRBV27	TGTGCCAGCGCCAGGGGTCCCTACGAGCAGTACTTC	CASARGPYEQYF